One TCR beta chain is described in this entry. CDR1 and CDR2 (germline): SQVTM, ANQGSEA. The CDR3 is 16 amino acids. V shed 3 bases, J shed 7 bases, and the junction held 12 bases outside the gene matches. The data belong to a study of blood T cell repertoires in COVID-19. Study as a whole: Sites in the United States, Italy and Spain provided acute and convalescent COVID-19 samples.

The assay was immunoSEQ multiplex PCR, and TCRdb's table has in-frame clones only and misses some. The sample lists under 55,000 clones, over 75% seen once, with 30% to 35% in the top ten. Sequencing input: peripheral blood. The origin of this receptor is a woman aged 80 or older with acute or convalescent COVID-19. V is TRBV29-1 and J is TRBJ2-1, with 10 bases that match TRBD2. The CDR3 coding sequence is TGCAGCGTTGACCCCCCTACTAGCGGGATTTTTAATGAGCAGTTCTTC. Protein sequence: CSVDPPTSGIFNEQFF.